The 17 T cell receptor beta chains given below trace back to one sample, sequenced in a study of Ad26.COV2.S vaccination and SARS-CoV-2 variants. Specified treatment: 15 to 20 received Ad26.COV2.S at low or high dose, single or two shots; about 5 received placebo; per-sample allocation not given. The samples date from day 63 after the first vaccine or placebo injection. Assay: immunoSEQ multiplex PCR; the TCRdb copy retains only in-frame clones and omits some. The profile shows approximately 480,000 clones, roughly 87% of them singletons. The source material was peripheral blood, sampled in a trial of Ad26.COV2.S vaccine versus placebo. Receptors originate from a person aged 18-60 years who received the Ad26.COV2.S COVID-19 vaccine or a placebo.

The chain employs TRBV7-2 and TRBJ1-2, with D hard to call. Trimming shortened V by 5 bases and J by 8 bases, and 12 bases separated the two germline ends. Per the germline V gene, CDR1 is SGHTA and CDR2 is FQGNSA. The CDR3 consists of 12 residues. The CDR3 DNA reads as TGTGCCAGCAGCGACCGGGTGGGCGGCTACACCTTC. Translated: CASSDRVGGYTF.

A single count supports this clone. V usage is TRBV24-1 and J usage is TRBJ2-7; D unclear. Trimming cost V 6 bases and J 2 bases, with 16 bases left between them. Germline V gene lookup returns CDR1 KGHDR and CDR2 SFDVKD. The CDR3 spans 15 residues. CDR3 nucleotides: TGTGCCACCAGTCCCCCCTGGGCATACACCTACGAGCAGTACTTC. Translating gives CATSPPWAYTYEQYF.

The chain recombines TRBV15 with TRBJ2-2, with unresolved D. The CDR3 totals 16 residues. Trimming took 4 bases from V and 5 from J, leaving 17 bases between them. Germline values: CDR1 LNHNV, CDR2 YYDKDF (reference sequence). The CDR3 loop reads CATSKSRQVGTGELFF. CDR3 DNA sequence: TGTGCCACCAGCAAGAGTCGGCAGGTTGGGACCGGGGAGCTGTTTTTT.

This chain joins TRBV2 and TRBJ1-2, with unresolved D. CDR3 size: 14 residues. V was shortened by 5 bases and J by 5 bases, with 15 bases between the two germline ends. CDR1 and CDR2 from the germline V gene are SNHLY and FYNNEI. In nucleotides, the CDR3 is TGTGCCAGCAGTCAAGGACCCCCGGAATATGGCTACACCTTC. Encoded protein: CASSQGPPEYGYTF.

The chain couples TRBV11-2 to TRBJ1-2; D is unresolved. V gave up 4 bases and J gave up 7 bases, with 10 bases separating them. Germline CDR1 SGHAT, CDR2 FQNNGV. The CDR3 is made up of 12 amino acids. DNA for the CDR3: TGTGCCAGCAGCTACGACTGGGGTGGCTACACCTTC. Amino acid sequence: CASSYDWGGYTF.

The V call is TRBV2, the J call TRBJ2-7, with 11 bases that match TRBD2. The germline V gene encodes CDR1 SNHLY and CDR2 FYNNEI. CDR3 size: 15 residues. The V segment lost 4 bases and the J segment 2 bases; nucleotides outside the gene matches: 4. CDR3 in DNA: TGTGCCAGCAGTGGAACTAGCGGGAGTGCCTACGAGCAGTACTTC. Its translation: CASSGTSGSAYEQYF.

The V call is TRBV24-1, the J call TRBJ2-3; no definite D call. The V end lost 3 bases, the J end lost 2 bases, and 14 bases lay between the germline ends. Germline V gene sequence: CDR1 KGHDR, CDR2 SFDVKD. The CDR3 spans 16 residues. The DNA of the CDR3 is TGTGCCACCAGTGATCCCGTAACCCCATTCACAGATACGCAGTATTTT. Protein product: CATSDPVTPFTDTQYF.

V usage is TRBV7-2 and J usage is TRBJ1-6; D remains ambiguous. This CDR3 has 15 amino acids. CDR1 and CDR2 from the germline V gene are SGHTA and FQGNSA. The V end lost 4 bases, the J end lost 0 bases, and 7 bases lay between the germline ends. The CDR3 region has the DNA TGTGCCAGCAGCTCCGGGAGCTCCTATAATTCACCCCTCCACTTT. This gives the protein CASSSGSSYNSPLHF.

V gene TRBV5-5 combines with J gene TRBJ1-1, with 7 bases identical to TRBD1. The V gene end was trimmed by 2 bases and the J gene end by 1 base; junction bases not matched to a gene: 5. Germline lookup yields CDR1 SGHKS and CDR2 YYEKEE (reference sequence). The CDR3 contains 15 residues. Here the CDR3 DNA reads TGTGCCAGCAGCTTACAGGGGTCAGGGAACACTGAAGCTTTCTTT. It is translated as CASSLQGSGNTEAFF.

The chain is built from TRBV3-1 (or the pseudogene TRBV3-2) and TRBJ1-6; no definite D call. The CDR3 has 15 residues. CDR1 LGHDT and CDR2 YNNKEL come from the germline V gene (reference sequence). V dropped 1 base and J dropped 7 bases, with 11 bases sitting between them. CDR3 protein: CASSQGEVRNSPLHF. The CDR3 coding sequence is TGTGCCAGCAGCCAAGGTGAGGTTCGGAATTCACCCCTCCACTTT.

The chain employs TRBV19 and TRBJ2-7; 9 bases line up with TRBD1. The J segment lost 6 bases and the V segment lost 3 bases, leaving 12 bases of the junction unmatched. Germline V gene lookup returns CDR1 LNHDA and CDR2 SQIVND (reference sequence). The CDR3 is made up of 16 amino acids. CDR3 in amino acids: CASSMLQGARTIEQYF. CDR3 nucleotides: TGTGCCAGTAGTATGTTACAGGGGGCGCGAACCATCGAGCAGTACTTC.

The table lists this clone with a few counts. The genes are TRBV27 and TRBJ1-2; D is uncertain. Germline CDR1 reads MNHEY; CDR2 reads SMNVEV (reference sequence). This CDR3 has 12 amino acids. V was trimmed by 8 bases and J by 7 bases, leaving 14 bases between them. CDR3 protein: CASGLTAGGYTF. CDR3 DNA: TGTGCCAGCGGCCTTACGGCGGGTGGCTACACCTTC.

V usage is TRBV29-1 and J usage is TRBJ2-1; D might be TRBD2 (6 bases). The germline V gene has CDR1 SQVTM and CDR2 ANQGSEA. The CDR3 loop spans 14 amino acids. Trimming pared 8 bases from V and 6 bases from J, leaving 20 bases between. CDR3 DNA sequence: TGCAGCTCCCTACCCGGGCGACTAGGCAATGAGCAGTTCTTC. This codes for CSSLPGRLGNEQFF.

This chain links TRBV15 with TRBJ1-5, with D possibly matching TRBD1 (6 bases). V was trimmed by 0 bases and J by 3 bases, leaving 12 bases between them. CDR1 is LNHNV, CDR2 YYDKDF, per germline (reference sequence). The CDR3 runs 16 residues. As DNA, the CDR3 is TGTGCCACCAGCAGAGATCTGGACAGTAACAATCAGCCCCAGCATTTT. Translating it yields CATSRDLDSNNQPQHF. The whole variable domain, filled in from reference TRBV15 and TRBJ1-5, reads DAMVIQNPRYQVTQFGKPVTLSCSQTLNHNVMYWYQQKSSQAPKLLFHYYDKDFNNEADTPDNFQSRRPNTSFCFLDIRSPGLGDTAMYLCATSRDLDSNNQPQHFGDGTRLSIL.

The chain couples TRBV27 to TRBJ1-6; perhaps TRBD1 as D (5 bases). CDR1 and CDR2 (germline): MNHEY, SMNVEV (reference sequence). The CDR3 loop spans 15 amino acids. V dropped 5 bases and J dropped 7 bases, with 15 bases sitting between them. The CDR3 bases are TGTGCCAGCAGTCCCCTCCGGGAGGGGAATTCACCCCTCCACTTT. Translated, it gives CASSPLREGNSPLHF.

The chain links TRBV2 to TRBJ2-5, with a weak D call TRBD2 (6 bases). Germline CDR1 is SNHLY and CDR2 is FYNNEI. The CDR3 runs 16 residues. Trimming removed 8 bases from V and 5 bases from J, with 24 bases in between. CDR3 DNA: TGTGCCAGCTCTGGGGCGTCGCGGGGCGCGGCGGAGACCCAGTACTTC. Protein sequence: CASSGASRGAAETQYF.

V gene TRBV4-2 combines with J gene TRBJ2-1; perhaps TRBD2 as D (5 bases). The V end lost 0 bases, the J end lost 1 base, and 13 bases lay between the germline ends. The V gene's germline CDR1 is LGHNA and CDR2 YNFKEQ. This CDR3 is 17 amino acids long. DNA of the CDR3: TGTGCCAGCAGCCAAGATCTAGCTCCCGCGTCCTACAATGAGCAGTTCTTC. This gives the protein CASSQDLAPASYNEQFF.